The present entry profiles one TCR beta chain with its context. This clone was observed once. What antigen it recognizes has not been identified. No per-base quality is available; no much larger clone lies one base away. TCR beta libraries were generated from genomic DNA with the immunoSEQ kit, following the manufacturer's recommendations. To prepare the libraries, a first multiplex PCR with proprietary primers was run, followed by a second PCR that added unique barcodes, and a bead cleanup was done after each round. A positive control reaction and a negative control reaction, both provided in the kit, were run with every batch of samples. The final libraries were assessed on an Agilent 4200 TapeStation D1000 ScreenTape, pooled by volume, and quantified by qPCR. Sequencing was performed on an Illumina NextSeq500 using a MidOutput 150-cycle cartridge, with 156 Read1 cycles, 15 Index1 cycles, and the kit custom primers. The pooled library was loaded at roughly 0.92 pM with an approximately 18% PhiX control spike-in. On the authors' methods: Vendor-processed data were analyzed in R, with a clonotype defined as all T cells sharing the same CDR3 nucleotide sequence. In the clone abundance analyses, frequencies in each sample were normalized to that sample's 10,000 most abundant clones. Public T cell clones, which averaged fewer than five per sample, were excluded before analysis. An abundance difference of at least 32-fold between compartments was the criterion for calling clonotypes tumor-enriched or baseline blood-enriched. Clonotypes expanded or contracted between blood time points were identified with a beta-binomial differential abundance model. Similarity between tumor and blood repertoires was quantified using the Baroni-Urbani and Buser coefficient, and groups were compared with two-tailed Wilcoxon tests in R. Held by TCRdb, this immuneACCESS table contains in-frame sequences only and omits some clones. Under half of the omission traces to an unresolved V gene where checked; the cause of the rest is unknown. V, J and clone size derive from that table, while D and trimming were established from the DNA sequence. This sample comprises roughly 86,000 clones, approximately 86% of them detected only once. The ten largest make up 9.4% of the sample.

The time point label, read with the paper, signifies: blood 4 weeks post-SBRT, at nephrectomy. The sample's treatment or condition label is to be understood as: 15 Gy SBRT to primary tumor, nephrectomy 4 weeks later. Samples were obtained from a clinical trial, in which 15 Gy stereotactic body radiation therapy was delivered to primary renal cell carcinomas and nephrectomy was performed 4 weeks later. To follow tumor-enriched clonotypes, serial peripheral blood was collected from radiation-treated patients at baseline and at 2 weeks and 4 weeks after SBRT. Every patient had renal cell carcinoma of clear cell pathology. Genomic DNA for TCR sequencing was prepared using the QIAamp DNA Blood Mini Kit (Qiagen). Samples were included in the analyses only if all quality control checks were passed. This specimen belongs to a study of radiation and T cells in renal cell carcinoma (dated by TCRdb to about 2020). Background on the whole study: In total, approximately 51 samples, comprising 26 tumors and approximately 27 peripheral blood samples, were subjected to TCR beta sequencing. The last blood draw happened 4 weeks after radiation, timed to coincide with nephrectomy. A total of about 4 million unique CDR3 nucleotide sequences, encoding 2.8 million or so unique CDR3 amino acid sequences, were found across all 50 or so samples.

What the authors observed across the whole study: Because the trial had a single-armed design, the trial could not examine how radiation dose or scheduling affected the TCR repertoire. In blood, the top tumor clonotypes increased from baseline to 2 weeks after radiation and then shrank by 4 weeks, which suggests a temporary expansion of tumor-resident clones. No pretreatment tumor biopsies were available, so the baseline intratumoral presence of clonotypes could not be determined. Changes in the blood repertoire were not tracked past 4 weeks after treatment.

The TCR was taken from a man aged 50 to 60 with renal cell carcinoma. This specimen consisted of blood, obtained from a patient whose treatment included radiotherapy and nephrectomy.

This receptor has the CDR3 CASSGGLAYYNEQFF. The nucleotide sequence is given as TGTGCCAGCAGCGGGGGACTAGCATACTACAATGAGCAGTTCTTC. The rearranged segments are TRBV5-6 and TRBJ2-1; 9 of the junction bases match TRBD2. The CDR3 spans 15 residues, from the cysteine through the phenylalanine. The kept DNA is CDR3 alone, 45 bases in frame from the first base. Relative to germline, V is missing 4 bases and J is missing 3 bases, with 5 bases of the junction outside any gene match. The germline V gene specifies SGHDT as CDR1 and YYEEEE as CDR2. The full variable domain, with segments outside the CDR3 supplied by the reference TRBV5-6 and TRBJ2-1 proteins, appears as DAGVTQSPTHLIKTRGQQVTLRCSPKSGHDTVSWYQQALGQGPQFIFQYYEEEERQRGNFPDRFSGHQFPNYSSELNVNALLLGDSALYLCASSGGLAYYNEQFFGPGTRLTVL.